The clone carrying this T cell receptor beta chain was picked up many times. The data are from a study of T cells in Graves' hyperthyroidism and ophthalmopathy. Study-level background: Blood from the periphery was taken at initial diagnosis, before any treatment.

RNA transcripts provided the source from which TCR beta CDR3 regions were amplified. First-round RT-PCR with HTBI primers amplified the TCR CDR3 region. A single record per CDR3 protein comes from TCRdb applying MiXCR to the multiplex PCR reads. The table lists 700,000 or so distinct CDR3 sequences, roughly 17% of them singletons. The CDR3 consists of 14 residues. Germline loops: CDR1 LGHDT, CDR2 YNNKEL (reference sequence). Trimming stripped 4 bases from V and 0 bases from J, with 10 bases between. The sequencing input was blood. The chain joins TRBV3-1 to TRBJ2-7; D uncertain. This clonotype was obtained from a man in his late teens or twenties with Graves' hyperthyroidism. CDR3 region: CASSLRRDSYEQYF. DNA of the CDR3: TGTGCCAGCAGCCTGCGACGAGACTCCTACGAGCAGTACTTC.